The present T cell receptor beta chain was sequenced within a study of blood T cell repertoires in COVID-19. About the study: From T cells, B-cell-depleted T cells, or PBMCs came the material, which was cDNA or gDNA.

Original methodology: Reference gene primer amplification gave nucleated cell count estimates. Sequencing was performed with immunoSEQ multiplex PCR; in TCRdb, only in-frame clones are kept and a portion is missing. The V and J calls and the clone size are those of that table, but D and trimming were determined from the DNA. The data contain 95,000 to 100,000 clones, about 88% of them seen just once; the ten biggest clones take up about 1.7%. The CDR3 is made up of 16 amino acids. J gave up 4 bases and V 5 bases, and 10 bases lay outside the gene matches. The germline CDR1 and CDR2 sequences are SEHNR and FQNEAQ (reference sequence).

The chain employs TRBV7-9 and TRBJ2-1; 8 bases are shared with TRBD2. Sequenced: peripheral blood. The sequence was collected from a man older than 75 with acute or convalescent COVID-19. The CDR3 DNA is TGTGCCAGCAGCCAATTCGGGACTAGGTTATACAATGAGCAGTTCTTC. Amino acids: CASSQFGTRLYNEQFF.